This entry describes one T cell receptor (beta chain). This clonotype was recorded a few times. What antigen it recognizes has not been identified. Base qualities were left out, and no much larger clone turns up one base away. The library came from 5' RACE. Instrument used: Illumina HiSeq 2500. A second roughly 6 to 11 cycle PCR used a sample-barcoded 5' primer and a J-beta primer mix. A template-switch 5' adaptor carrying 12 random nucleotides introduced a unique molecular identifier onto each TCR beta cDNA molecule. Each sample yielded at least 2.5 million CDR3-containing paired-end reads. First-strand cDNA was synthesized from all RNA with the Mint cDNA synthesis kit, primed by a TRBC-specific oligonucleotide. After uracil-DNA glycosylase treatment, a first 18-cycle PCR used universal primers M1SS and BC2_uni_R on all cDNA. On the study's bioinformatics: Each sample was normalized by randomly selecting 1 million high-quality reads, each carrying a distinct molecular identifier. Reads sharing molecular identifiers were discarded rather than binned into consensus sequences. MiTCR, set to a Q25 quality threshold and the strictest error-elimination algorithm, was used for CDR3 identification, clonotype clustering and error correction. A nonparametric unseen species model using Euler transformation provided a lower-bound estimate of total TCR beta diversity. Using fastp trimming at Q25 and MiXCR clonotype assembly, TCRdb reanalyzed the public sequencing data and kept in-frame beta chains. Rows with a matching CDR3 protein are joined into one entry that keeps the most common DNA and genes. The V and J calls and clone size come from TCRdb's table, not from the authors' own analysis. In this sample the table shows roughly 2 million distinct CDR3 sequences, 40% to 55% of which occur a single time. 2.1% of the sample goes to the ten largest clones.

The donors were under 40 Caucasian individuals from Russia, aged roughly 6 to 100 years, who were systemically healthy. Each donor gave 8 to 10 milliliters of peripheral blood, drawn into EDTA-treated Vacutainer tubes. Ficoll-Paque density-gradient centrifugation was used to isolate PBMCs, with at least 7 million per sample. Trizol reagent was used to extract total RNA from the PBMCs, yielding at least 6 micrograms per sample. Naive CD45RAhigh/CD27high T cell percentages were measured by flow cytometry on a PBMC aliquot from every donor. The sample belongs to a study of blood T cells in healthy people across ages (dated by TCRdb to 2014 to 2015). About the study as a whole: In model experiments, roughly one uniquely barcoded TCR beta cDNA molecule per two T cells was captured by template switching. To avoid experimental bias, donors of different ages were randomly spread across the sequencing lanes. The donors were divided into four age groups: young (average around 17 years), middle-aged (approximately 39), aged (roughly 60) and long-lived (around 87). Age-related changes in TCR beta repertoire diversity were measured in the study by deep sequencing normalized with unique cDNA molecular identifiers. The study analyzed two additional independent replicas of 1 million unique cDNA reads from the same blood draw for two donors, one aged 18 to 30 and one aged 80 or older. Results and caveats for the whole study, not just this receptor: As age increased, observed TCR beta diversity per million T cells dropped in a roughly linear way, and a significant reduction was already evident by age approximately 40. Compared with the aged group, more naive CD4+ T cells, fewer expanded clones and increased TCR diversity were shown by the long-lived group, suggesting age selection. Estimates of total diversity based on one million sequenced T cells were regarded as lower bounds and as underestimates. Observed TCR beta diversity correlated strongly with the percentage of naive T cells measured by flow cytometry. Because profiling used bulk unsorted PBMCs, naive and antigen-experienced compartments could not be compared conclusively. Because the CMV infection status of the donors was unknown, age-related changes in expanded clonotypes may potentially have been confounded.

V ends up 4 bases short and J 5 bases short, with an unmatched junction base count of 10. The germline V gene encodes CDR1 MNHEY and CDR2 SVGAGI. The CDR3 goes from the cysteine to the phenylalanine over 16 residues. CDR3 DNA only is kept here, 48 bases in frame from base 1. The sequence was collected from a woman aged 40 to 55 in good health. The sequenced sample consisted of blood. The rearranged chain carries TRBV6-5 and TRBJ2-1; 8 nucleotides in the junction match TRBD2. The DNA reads TGTGCCAGCAGTTTATTCCCGACTAGCGCGGACAATGAGCAGTTCTTC. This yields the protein CASSLFPTSADNEQFF.